The 14 T cell receptor beta chains in this list originate from one sample, sequenced in a study of response to subunit inactivated influenza vaccine. One entry per CDR3 protein results from TCRdb running MiXCR on the RT-PCR reads. The table lists 200,000 to 250,000 distinct CDR3 sequences, 10% to 15% of them singletons, with 7.8% in the top ten. The material was non-naive T cells sorted from PBMCs, obtained 14 to 15 days before vaccination. The source of these receptors is a man in his fifties who received an inactivated influenza vaccine.

The V and J genes are TRBV7-2 and TRBJ2-5; 8 bases agree with TRBD2. The J segment lost 5 bases and the V segment lost 1 base, leaving 6 bases of the junction unmatched. The CDR3 consists of 15 residues. The germline gives CDR1 SGHTA, CDR2 FQGNSA. CDR3 loop: CASSLGAGAFETQYF. CDR3 nucleotide sequence: TGTGCCAGCAGCTTAGGAGCGGGGGCTTTCGAGACCCAGTACTTC.

This clonotype was observed a handful of times. CDR3 protein: CSANTGDYGYTF. Here the CDR3 DNA reads TGCAGTGCTAACACTGGGGACTATGGCTACACCTTC. V gene TRBV20-1 combines with J gene TRBJ1-2, with D hard to call. Trimming left V 4 bases short and J 3 bases short, with 9 bases between. This CDR3 spans 12 amino acids. CDR1 DFQATT and CDR2 SNEGSKA come from the germline V gene (reference sequence).

The gene calls are TRBV20-1 and TRBJ2-7, with 12 bases lining up with TRBD1. The CDR3 consists of 18 residues. V trimming: 1 base; J trimming: 4 bases; junction bases outside the gene matches: 14. Germline values: CDR1 DFQATT, CDR2 SNEGSKA (reference sequence). The CDR3 DNA reads as TGCAGTGCTAGAGTCATAAGGGACAGGGGGCCCATGGGGTACGAGCAGTACTTC. It encodes CSARVIRDRGPMGYEQYF.

The V gene is TRBV28, the J gene TRBJ2-1; 13 bases line up with TRBD2. CDR1 is MDHEN, CDR2 SYDVKM, per germline. This CDR3 has 14 residues. The ends lost 5 bases at V and 9 bases at J; junction bases unmatched: 4. CDR3 DNA sequence: TGTGCCAGCAGTCGGACTAGCGGGAGAGCTGAGCAGTTCTTC. Its protein product is CASSRTSGRAEQFF.

V is TRBV5-1 and J is TRBJ2-3; D perhaps matches TRBD2 (5 bases). The germline V gene encodes CDR1 SGHRS and CDR2 YFSETQ. V lost 4 bases and J 1 base, leaving 13 bases between the germline ends. This CDR3 region has 15 residues. CDR3 amino acids: CASSVLTRRTDTQYF. The DNA for the CDR3 is TGCGCCAGCAGCGTCCTTACTAGACGCACAGATACGCAGTATTTT.

This clonotype was detected many times. The chain combines TRBV5-1 with TRBJ1-1; D unresolved. The CDR3 extends over 14 amino acids. Deletions cut 2 bases from V and 0 bases from J, with 8 bases between. CDR1 and CDR2 from the germline V gene are SGHRS and YFSETQ. CDR3 sequence: CASSFRRVNTEAFF. The CDR3 nucleotides read TGCGCCAGCAGCTTTCGGAGGGTGAACACTGAAGCTTTCTTT. The whole variable domain, filled in from reference TRBV5-1 and TRBJ1-1, reads KAGVTQTPRYLIKTRGQQVTLSCSPISGHRSVSWYQQTPGQGLQFLFEYFSETQRNKGNFPGRFSGRQFSNSRSEMNVSTLELGDSALYLCASSFRRVNTEAFFGQGTRLTVV.

This clonotype was seen more than once but under ten times. The junction differs from germline at one of its ends, possibly a read error. CDR3 amino acids: CASSPGVQGGDAQYF. The CDR3 coding sequence is TGCGCCAGCAGCCCTGGAGTCCAGGGAGGAGATGCGCAGTATTTT. The rearrangement links TRBV5-1 to TRBJ2-3; maybe TRBD2 (6 bases). The CDR3 covers 15 residues. CDR1 and CDR2 (germline): SGHRS, YFSETQ. The whole variable domain, remainder taken from reference TRBV5-1 and TRBJ2-3, is KAGVTQTPRYLIKTRGQQVTLSCSPISGHRSVSWYQQTPGQGLQFLFEYFSETQRNKGNFPGRFSGRQFSNSRSEMNVSTLELGDSALYLCASSPGVQGGDAQYFGPGTRLTVL.

This clonotype was counted many times. The chain links TRBV5-6 to TRBJ2-7; D call uncertain. The germline V and J ends were trimmed by 0 bases and 4 bases, with 8 bases remaining between them. The CDR3 has 13 residues. The germline V gene encodes CDR1 SGHDT and CDR2 YYEEEE. CDR3 bases: TGTGCCAGCAGCTTGGACAGTAAATACGAGCAGTACTTC. Its translation is CASSLDSKYEQYF.

This clonotype has a handful of counts. The chain recombines TRBV30 with TRBJ1-2; perhaps TRBD1 as D (6 bases). CDR1 GTSNPN and CDR2 SVGIG come from the germline V gene (reference sequence). The CDR3 totals 14 residues. V was pared by 0 bases and J by 2 bases, with 10 bases between. DNA for the CDR3: TGTGCCTGGAGTGTACGCCAGGGGAACTATGGCTACACCTTC. Encoded protein: CAWSVRQGNYGYTF.

V is TRBV5-1 and J is TRBJ2-3; TRBD2 agrees at 9 bases. CDR1 and CDR2 (germline): SGHRS, YFSETQ. The CDR3 sequence is 17 residues long. Trimming cost V 0 bases and J 2 bases; bases outside gene matches: 7. The CDR3 DNA follows: TGCGCCAGCAGCTTGGCCGGAGCGGGGGGCTACACAGATACGCAGTATTTT. Protein product: CASSLAGAGGYTDTQYF.

A few counts support this clonotype. The chain couples TRBV18 to TRBJ2-5; D not resolved. The V gene's germline CDR1 is KGHSH and CDR2 LQKENI. Trimming pared 0 bases from V and 1 base from J, leaving 6 bases between. The CDR3 length is 14 residues. The CDR3 sequence is CASSPPAAQETQYF. The DNA of the CDR3 is TGTGCCAGCTCACCACCGGCAGCCCAAGAGACCCAGTACTTC.

The chain is built from TRBV2 and TRBJ2-1; D is perhaps TRBD2 (6 bases). Trimming left V 2 bases short and J 4 bases short, with 18 bases between. The CDR3 contains 17 residues. CDR1 and CDR2 (germline): SNHLY, FYNNEI. CDR3 coding DNA: TGTGCCAGCAGTGAACCCACGGGGGTCAAGATATACAATGAGCAGTTCTTC. It specifies CASSEPTGVKIYNEQFF.

This clonotype was seen only a few times. The chain couples TRBV7-2 to TRBJ2-1; 10 bases fit TRBD1. CDR1 and CDR2 (germline): SGHTA, FQGNSA. The CDR3 is made up of 14 amino acids. V lost 3 bases and J lost 7; bases outside the gene matches: 3. The CDR3 protein is CASSFVDRGNEQFF. The DNA of the CDR3 is TGTGCCAGCAGCTTTGTGGACAGGGGGAATGAGCAGTTCTTC.

This clonotype appeared many times. The rearrangement joins TRBV4-1 to TRBJ2-7, with D possibly being TRBD2 (6 bases). CDR3 size: 12 residues. The germline V and J ends were trimmed by 1 base and 6 bases, with 7 bases remaining between them. The germline CDR1 and CDR2 sequences are MGHRA and YSYEKL. CDR3 sequence: CASSQGRGEQYF. The CDR3 coding sequence is TGCGCCAGCAGCCAAGGGAGGGGCGAGCAGTACTTC.